The present TCR beta chain was sequenced within a study of CXCR3-negative and CXCR3-positive naive CD8 T cells. The germline V gene encodes CDR1 SEHNR and CDR2 FQNEAQ (reference sequence). The CDR3 is 14 amino acids. Regarding the study as a whole: The study found more hydrophobic TRB CDR3s in CXCR3-positive naive cells than in CXCR3-negative naive cells.

The libraries of TRB cDNA were constructed through 5' RACE using UMI labels. TCRdb re-called the 5' RACE reads and shows each CDR3 protein once, DNA omitted. The sample holds roughly 130,000 distinct CDR3 sequences. Of note for this clonotype: Antigen specificity is unknown.

The source is a human donor in good health. Some clones in this sample may be carry-over from other donors' samples. Sequenced material: naive CXCR3+ CD8+ T cells from blood. Subset specified: CD45RO-CCR7+CD27+CD95- naive CD8+ T cells expressing CXCR3 (TNR3+). V and J are TRBV7-9 and TRBJ2-7; TCRdb's D call, TRBD2, is unchecked because there is no DNA. CDR3 protein: CASSLGGPGYEQYF.